What follows are 17 T cell receptor beta chains derived from one specimen sequenced in a study of spatial heterogeneity in lung cancer. The sample's time point: blood at routine non-recurrence follow-up after resection. The authors sequenced whole RNA from tumor, nontumor lung or frozen PBMC without sorting. TCRdb re-derived calls from the 5' RACE reads in MiXCR, one entry per CDR3 protein. The sample consists of some 120,000 distinct CDR3 sequences, more than 9% of them appearing once. The sequencing used PBMCs, collected at follow-up. The origin of the receptors is a male donor with early-stage non-small cell lung cancer.

This clonotype was seen at least ten times. The genes are TRBV18 and TRBJ1-3, with D uncertain. The CDR3 totals 16 residues. Germline CDR1 KGHSH, CDR2 LQKENI. Trimming shortened V by 6 bases and J by 0 bases, and 15 bases separated the two germline ends. Here the CDR3 reads CASSTSDGISGNTIYF. The CDR3 DNA sequence: TGTGCCAGCTCCACGAGTGATGGGATCTCTGGAAACACCATATATTTT.

This clonotype was seen many times. The J gene is TRBJ2-3, the V gene TRBV20-1; tentative D call: TRBD2 (6 bases). V gave up 6 bases and J gave up 5 bases, with 18 bases separating them. There are 14 residues in the CDR3. Germline V gives CDR1 DFQATT, CDR2 SNEGSKA (reference sequence). CDR3 bases: TGCAGTGCCCGGACGTTTGGAGGGCGAGATACGCAGTATTTT. Encoded protein: CSARTFGGRDTQYF.

This clonotype was seen at least ten times. CDR3 nucleotides: TGTGCCAGCAGTGCCTCAGGGAGGAACACCGGGGAGCTGTTTTTT. Residues: CASSASGRNTGELFF. The chain uses TRBV6-5 and TRBJ2-2, with D perhaps being TRBD1 or TRBD2 (5 bases each). Germline CDR1 reads MNHEY; CDR2 reads SVGAGI. V lost 5 bases, J lost 1 base, and 11 bases lay in between. The CDR3 is 15 residues long.

CDR3 DNA: TGTGCCAGCAGCCGCCGGGACAGGGGGCATGGCTACACCTTC. It codes for CASSRRDRGHGYTF. The V and J genes are TRBV5-4 and TRBJ1-2, with TRBD1 matching 12 bases. The CDR3 has 14 amino acids. Germline V gene lookup returns CDR1 SGHNT and CDR2 YYREEE (reference sequence). Germline trimming cut 4 bases from V and 6 bases from J; bases unmatched to any gene: 4.

This clonotype turned up a few times. The chain couples TRBV12-5 to TRBJ1-4, with D hard to call. Germline V gene lookup returns CDR1 LGHNT and CDR2 FRNRAP. The CDR3 consists of 14 residues. V was shortened by 1 base and J by 5 bases, with 8 bases between the two germline ends. DNA for the CDR3: TGTGCTAGTGGTTTGGACACAGACAATGAAAAACTGTTTTTT. Amino acid sequence: CASGLDTDNEKLFF.

The chain employs TRBV28 and TRBJ1-2; D is unresolved. CDR1 and CDR2 (germline): MDHEN, SYDVKM. Between the trimmed V and J ends, which lost 9 bases and 4 bases, there was a span of 12 bases. CDR3 size: 12 residues. In DNA, the CDR3 is TGTGCCAGTAGTAGGAGTGGCTATGGCTACACCTTC. This codes for CASSRSGYGYTF.

This clonotype was seen at least ten times. The chain carries TRBV15 and TRBJ1-1; 7 positions match TRBD1. Germline CDR1 LNHNV, CDR2 YYDKDF (reference sequence). CDR3 length: 15 amino acids. Trimming at V came to 9 bases and at J to 0 bases, leaving 10 bases not matched to a gene. The CDR3 loop is CATRGLGTVNTEAFF. In DNA form, the CDR3 reads TGTGCCACAAGGGGCTTAGGGACAGTGAACACTGAAGCTTTCTTT.

V gene TRBV27 combines with J gene TRBJ1-1; perhaps TRBD1 as D (6 bases). This CDR3 has 14 residues. Trimming took 2 bases from V and 9 from J, leaving 16 bases between them. The germline CDR1 and CDR2 sequences are MNHEY and SMNVEV (reference sequence). CDR3 nucleotides: TGTGCCAGCAGTTTAATTTCAGGGGTTGGGAAAGCTTTCTTT. Translated, it gives CASSLISGVGKAFF.

This clonotype was seen only a few times. The chain couples TRBV9 to TRBJ2-3; a weak D match, TRBD1 (5 bases). Deletions cut 0 bases from V and 4 bases from J, with 9 bases between. Germline values: CDR1 SGDLS, CDR2 YYNGEE. The length of the CDR3 is 14 residues. CDR3 in DNA: TGTGCCAGCAGCGTAGATCAGGGCCCAGATACGCAGTATTTT. Translated: CASSVDQGPDTQYF.

The chain carries TRBV4-1 and TRBJ1-2; TRBD1 matches at 9 bases. V was pared by 3 bases and J by 6 bases, with 8 bases of the junction left unmatched. The CDR3 has 15 residues. Germline V gives CDR1 MGHRA, CDR2 YSYEKL. In DNA form, the CDR3 reads TGCGCCAGCAGCCATCCCGGGACAGGGTTAAATGGCTACACCTTC. Protein sequence: CASSHPGTGLNGYTF.

There are many counts of this clonotype. This rearrangement joins TRBV29-1 to TRBJ2-5, with D possibly TRBD1 on 6 matching bases. This CDR3 has 13 amino acids. Germline V lookup: CDR1 SQVTM, CDR2 ANQGSEA. V was pared by 4 bases and J by 4 bases, with 13 bases between. The CDR3 here is CSVVVPGAETQYF. The CDR3 nucleotides are TGCAGCGTTGTCGTCCCAGGGGCAGAGACCCAGTACTTC.

The rearrangement joins TRBV6-2 or TRBV6-3 to TRBJ2-1, with TRBD2 matching 8 bases. V shed 6 bases and J 2 bases; nucleotides not matched to a gene: 9. The germline V gene encodes CDR1 MNHEY and CDR2 SVGEGT. This CDR3 is built from 16 residues. The CDR3 loop reads CASSSRGALAYNEQFF. CDR3 in DNA: TGTGCCAGCAGCTCGCGGGGGGCCCTGGCCTACAATGAGCAGTTCTTC.

This clonotype was observed at least ten times. The chain joins TRBV28 to TRBJ2-7; 8 bases are shared with TRBD1. The CDR3 is 11 amino acids. From germline, CDR1 is MDHEN and CDR2 SYDVKM. V shed 8 bases and J 9 bases; nucleotides not matched to a gene: 6. The CDR3 bases are TGTGCCAGCGTTCAGGGGGCGGTGCAGTACTTC. Its translation is CASVQGAVQYF.

The V call is TRBV7-3, the J call TRBJ2-3; no clear D. Trimming took 3 bases from V and 6 from J, leaving 10 bases between them. The CDR3 is 13 residues long. Germline loops: CDR1 SGHTA, CDR2 FQGTGA. The CDR3 reads CASSFNPEDTQYF. The CDR3 DNA is TGTGCCAGCAGCTTTAATCCGGAGGATACGCAGTATTTT.

The CDR3 sequence: CAWSQRGKLFF. The CDR3 region has the DNA TGTGCCTGGAGCCAGCGGGGAAAACTGTTTTTT. The rearrangement joins TRBV30 to TRBJ1-4; D call uncertain. CDR1 is GTSNPN and CDR2 is SVGIG in the germline V gene (reference sequence). V was trimmed by 3 bases and J by 10 bases, leaving 9 bases between them. This CDR3 spans 11 amino acids. The full variable domain, rest sourced from reference TRBV30 and TRBJ1-4, is SQTIHQWPATLVQPVGSPLSLECTVEGTSNPNLYWYRQAAGRGLQLLFYSVGIGQISSEVPQNLSASRPQDRQFILSSKKLLLSDSGFYLCAWSQRGKLFFGSGTQLSVL.

This chain joins TRBV20-1 and TRBJ2-7; either TRBD1 or TRBD2 may supply D (6 bases each). The CDR3 is 13 residues long. Germline V gene sequence: CDR1 DFQATT, CDR2 SNEGSKA (reference sequence). V was trimmed by 5 bases and J by 1 base, leaving 12 bases between them. The CDR3 loop is CSAPGALSYEQYF. The DNA for the CDR3 is TGCAGTGCTCCGGGGGCTCTTTCCTACGAGCAGTACTTC.

The chain combines TRBV12-3 or TRBV12-4 with TRBJ1-6, with a tentative D call TRBD1 (6 bases). CDR3 length equals 15 residues. Deletions cut 3 bases from V and 7 bases from J, with 13 bases between. The CDR3 DNA follows: TGTGCCAGCAGTTTCCAGGGGCCTTTAAATTCACCCCTCCACTTT. This sequence encodes CASSFQGPLNSPLHF.